The 5 T cell receptor beta chains below come from one sample, sequenced in a study of blood T cells in healthy people across ages. The second PCR ran roughly 6 to 11 cycles with a sample-barcoded 5' primer and J-beta primers. Via MiXCR, TCRdb re-called the 5' RACE reads, giving one row per CDR3 protein. The sample holds some 800,000 distinct CDR3 sequences, around two fifths seen once. Sequencing was done on a sample of blood. The source is a man aged 55 to 69 in good health.

The rearrangement links TRBV6-2 or TRBV6-3 to TRBJ2-7; D is perhaps TRBD2 (5 bases). There are 13 residues in the CDR3. The germline V gene has CDR1 MNHEY and CDR2 SVGEGT. V was shortened by 1 base and J by 4 bases, with 8 bases between the two germline ends. The CDR3: CASSYFSGYEQYF. The CDR3 coding sequence is TGTGCCAGCAGTTACTTCTCGGGGTACGAGCAGTACTTC.

Points on this clonotype: A much bigger clone sits one base away, suggesting this may be a read error. The chain combines TRBV12-3 or TRBV12-4 with TRBJ2-5, with 9 bases that match TRBD2. V trimming: 2 bases; J trimming: 11 bases; junction bases outside the gene matches: 12. The CDR3 loop spans 15 amino acids. CDR3 protein: CASSLSGGIKNEQYF. The CDR3 DNA reads TGTGCCAGCAGTTTAAGCGGGGGGATTAAAAATGAGCAGTACTTC.

The rearrangement links TRBV12-3 or TRBV12-4 to TRBJ1-4; a weak D match, TRBD1 (5 bases). The CDR3 covers 13 residues. Between the trimmed V and J ends, which lost 4 bases and 8 bases, there was a span of 11 bases. The DNA of the CDR3 is TGTGCCAGCAGTTCCGCCAGGGACGAAAAACTGTTTTTT. Its protein product is CASSSARDEKLFF.

With regard to this clonotype: This may stem from a read error, because a much larger clone lies one nucleotide away. The CDR3 coding sequence is TGTGCCAGCAGCGACCTTCGGGGGTCCTACGAGCAGTACTTC. This gives the protein CASSDLRGSYEQYF. The chain has TRBV7-2 and TRBJ2-7; D perhaps matches TRBD2 (6 bases). CDR1 and CDR2 (germline): SGHTA, FQGNSA. Trimming stripped 5 bases from V and 1 base from J, with 12 bases between. This CDR3 spans 14 amino acids.

The table lists this clonotype with a few counts. V gene TRBV30 combines with J gene TRBJ1-4; D unresolved. CDR3 length: 14 residues. V was cut by 3 bases and J by 0 bases, with 8 bases left in between. CDR1 and CDR2 from the germline V gene are GTSNPN and SVGIG (reference sequence). CDR3 coding DNA: TGTGCCTGGAGCGAGAGTACAACTAATGAAAAACTGTTTTTT. It encodes CAWSESTTNEKLFF.